This entry is about one T cell receptor (beta chain). Only in-frame clones appear in the TCRdb table, and some are missing; sequencing was by immunoSEQ multiplex PCR. The table lists roughly 27,000 clones, roughly 88% of them singletons. The CDR3 sequence is 17 residues long. Germline V lookup: CDR1 LGHNT, CDR2 FRNRAP. Trimming left V 1 base short and J 9 bases short, with 22 bases between. The sample is drawn from a study of control samples from healthy donors and cancer patients. This chain uses TRBV12-5 with TRBJ2-1, with D maybe TRBD2 (5 bases). This TCR derives from a man aged 50 to 59 with lung cancer. Sequencing input: PBMCs. CDR3 nucleotides: TGTGCTAGTGGTTTGGATAGCCGGGGTCTAGTTTACGGTGAGCAGTTCTTC. It translates to CASGLDSRGLVYGEQFF.